One and the same sample provided the 10 T cell receptor beta chains below, sequenced in a study of OX40 agonist ivuxolimab in advanced cancers. Sequenced by immunoSEQ multiplex PCR; TCRdb stores in-frame clones only, minus some. The sample consists of some 63,000 clones, around 83% of them appearing once. The source material was CD4+ or CD8+ T cells sorted from blood, sampled in a trial of the OX40 agonist ivuxolimab. These receptors were collected from an adult with an advanced solid tumor such as melanoma, head and neck, liver or kidney cancer.

The chain couples TRBV19 to TRBJ2-7; 7 nucleotides agree with TRBD1. After removal of 8 bases from V and 1 base from J, the junction contained 8 bases not matched to a gene. The V gene's germline CDR1 is LNHDA and CDR2 SQIVND (reference sequence). This CDR3 is 14 amino acids long. CDR3 coding DNA: TGTGCCAGTGCCTCTGCCAGGGGGTCCTACGAGCAGTACTTC. The encoded protein is CASASARGSYEQYF.

V is TRBV7-2 and J is TRBJ2-2; D not resolved. Trimming left V 1 base short and J 2 bases short, with 5 bases between. The germline gives CDR1 SGHTA, CDR2 FQGNSA. This CDR3 comprises 14 residues. The CDR3 sequence is CASSLGTNTGELFF. The CDR3 DNA reads as TGTGCCAGCAGCTTAGGCACAAACACCGGGGAGCTGTTTTTT.

V and J are TRBV5-1 and TRBJ2-1; 10 bases fit TRBD2. V lost 4 bases and J lost 9; bases outside the gene matches: 13. The CDR3 consists of 16 residues. Germline CDR1 is SGHRS and CDR2 is YFSETQ. The CDR3 sequence: CASSGTSGNSGGEQFF. CDR3 bases: TGCGCCAGCAGCGGAACTAGCGGGAATTCTGGCGGTGAGCAGTTCTTC.

The chain carries TRBV25-1 and TRBJ2-7, with D possibly TRBD2 on 7 matching bases. Trimming left V 7 bases short and J 6 bases short, with 13 bases between. Germline V CDR1 and CDR2: MGHDK, SYGVNS. CDR3 size: 12 residues. CDR3 loop: CASIGGLTEQYF. The CDR3 DNA reads as TGTGCCAGCATCGGGGGGCTCACCGAGCAGTACTTC.

This rearrangement joins TRBV5-1 to TRBJ2-3; 9 bases map to TRBD2. This CDR3 contains 14 residues. J was trimmed by 3 bases and V by 2 bases; bases with no gene match: 1. Germline CDR1 reads SGHRS; CDR2 reads YFSETQ. The DNA for the CDR3 is TGCGCCAGCAGCTTAGCGGGAGGAACAGATACGCAGTATTTT. Translated: CASSLAGGTDTQYF.

This sequence joins TRBV10-1 and TRBJ2-3, with 7 nucleotides matching TRBD1. V shed 0 bases, J shed 6 bases, and the junction held 9 bases outside the gene matches. Germline assignment: CDR1 WNHNN and CDR2 SYGVQD (reference sequence). The CDR3 has 16 residues. CDR3 loop: CASSESKGRGSDTQYF. The CDR3, as DNA: TGCGCCAGCAGTGAGTCGAAGGGCAGGGGGAGTGATACGCAGTATTTT.

The J gene is TRBJ1-1, the V gene TRBV27; 10 nucleotides match TRBD1. The CDR3 has 14 amino acids. Germline V gene sequence: CDR1 MNHEY, CDR2 SMNVEV (reference sequence). The ends lost 5 bases at V and 5 bases at J; junction bases unmatched: 5. For the CDR3, the DNA is TGTGCCAGCAGTACCGACAGGGGGCGAACTGAAGCTTTCTTT. Translation gives CASSTDRGRTEAFF.

The chain links TRBV5-1 to TRBJ2-5, with D tentatively TRBD1 (5 bases). From germline, CDR1 is SGHRS and CDR2 YFSETQ. V was cut by 4 bases and J by 3 bases, with 16 bases left in between. The CDR3 has 15 residues. CDR3 DNA: TGCGCCAGCAGCGTGCAGGGTTCGGGTGAAGAGACCCAGTACTTC. Translating gives CASSVQGSGEETQYF.

The chain uses TRBV5-1 and TRBJ2-3, with 11 bases fitting TRBD2. The CDR3 spans 17 residues. The germline CDR1 and CDR2 sequences are SGHRS and YFSETQ. Unmatched junction bases numbered 12, after V lost 5 bases and J lost 4 bases. CDR3: CASRVTSGGLRADTQYF. CDR3 bases: TGCGCCAGCAGGGTCACTAGCGGGGGCTTAAGGGCAGATACGCAGTATTTT. Supplemented by reference TRBV5-1 and TRBJ2-3, the full variable domain reads KAGVTQTPRYLIKTRGQQVTLSCSPISGHRSVSWYQQTPGQGLQFLFEYFSETQRNKGNFPGRFSGRQFSNSRSEMNVSTLELGDSALYLCASRVTSGGLRADTQYFGPGTRLTVL.

The chain couples TRBV18 to TRBJ2-7; no clear D gene. The CDR3 has 15 amino acids. CDR1 and CDR2 (germline): KGHSH, LQKENI. V lost 1 base to trimming and J lost 3 bases, with 13 bases between them. The CDR3 DNA is TGTGCCAGCTCACCACTTCAAGGCCAAAACTACGAGCAGTACTTC. It translates to CASSPLQGQNYEQYF.